Given below is one TCR beta chain in context. Germline V gene lookup returns CDR1 ENHRY and CDR2 SYGVKD. V lost 4 bases and J lost 1; bases outside the gene matches: 9. The CDR3 has 17 residues. Data came from immunoSEQ multiplex PCR; TCRdb stores just in-frame clones and leaves some out. The table records 85,000 to 100,000 clones, 93% of them present only once. These data come from a study of Tregs in tolerant kidney transplant recipients. Unstimulated regulatory T cells (CD4+CD25+CD127-), CD4+CD25- non-regulatory cells, CD4 and CD8 cells were FACS-sorted from thawed PBMCs. Sequences were derived from CD4+ T cells from blood, sampled before the transplant. The rearrangement uses TRBV10-3 and TRBJ2-2; 7 nucleotides match TRBD1. This clonotype was obtained from a human donor who received a combined kidney and bone marrow transplant. The DNA of the CDR3 is TGTGCCATCAGTGGAAGAATCCGGGACAGGAACACCGGGGAGCTGTTTTTT. It encodes CAISGRIRDRNTGELFF.